Below, one T cell receptor beta chain is given with its context. The repertoire was sequenced with immunoSEQ multiplex PCR; TCRdb's copy has only in-frame clones and lacks some. This table has about 73,000 clones, over 75% appearing once. The sample is drawn from a study of OX40 agonist ivuxolimab in advanced cancers. The V gene's germline CDR1 is GTSNPN and CDR2 SVGIG (reference sequence). There are 12 residues in the CDR3. The V gene end was trimmed by 3 bases and the J gene end by 7 bases; junction bases not matched to a gene: 5. The V gene is TRBV30, the J gene TRBJ1-1; 7 bases fit TRBD1. The receptor's source is an adult with an advanced solid tumor such as melanoma, head and neck, liver or kidney cancer. Specimen: CD4+ or CD8+ T cells sorted from blood, collected in a trial of the OX40 agonist ivuxolimab. DNA for the CDR3: TGTGCCTGGAGCCCAAACAGGGGTGAAGCTTTCTTT. This codes for CAWSPNRGEAFF.